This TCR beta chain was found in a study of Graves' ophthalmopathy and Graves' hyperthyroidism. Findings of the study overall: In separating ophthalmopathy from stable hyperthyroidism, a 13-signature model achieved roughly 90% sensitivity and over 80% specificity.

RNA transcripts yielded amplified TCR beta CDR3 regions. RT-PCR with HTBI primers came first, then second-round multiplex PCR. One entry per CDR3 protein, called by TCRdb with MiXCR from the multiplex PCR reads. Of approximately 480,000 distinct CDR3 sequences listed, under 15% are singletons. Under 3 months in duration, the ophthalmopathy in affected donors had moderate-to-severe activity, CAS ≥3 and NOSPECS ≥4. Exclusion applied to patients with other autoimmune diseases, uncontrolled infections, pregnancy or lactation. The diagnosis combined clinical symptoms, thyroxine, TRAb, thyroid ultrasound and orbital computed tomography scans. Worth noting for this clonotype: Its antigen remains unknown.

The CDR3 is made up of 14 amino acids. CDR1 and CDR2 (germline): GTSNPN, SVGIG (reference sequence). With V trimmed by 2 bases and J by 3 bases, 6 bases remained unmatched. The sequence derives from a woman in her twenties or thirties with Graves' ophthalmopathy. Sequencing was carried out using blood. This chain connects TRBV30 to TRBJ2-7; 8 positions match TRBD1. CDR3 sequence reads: CAWSLRQGFYEQYF. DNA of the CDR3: TGTGCCTGGAGTCTACGACAGGGGTTCTACGAGCAGTACTTC.